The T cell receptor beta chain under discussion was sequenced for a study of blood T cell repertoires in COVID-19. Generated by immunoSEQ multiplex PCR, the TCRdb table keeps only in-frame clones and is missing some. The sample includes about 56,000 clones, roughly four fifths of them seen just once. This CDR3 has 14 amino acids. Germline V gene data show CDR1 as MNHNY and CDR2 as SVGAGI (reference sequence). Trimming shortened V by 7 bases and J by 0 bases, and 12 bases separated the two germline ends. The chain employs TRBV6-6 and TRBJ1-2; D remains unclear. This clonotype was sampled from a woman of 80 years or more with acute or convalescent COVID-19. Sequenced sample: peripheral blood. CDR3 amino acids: CASMNGLANYGYTF. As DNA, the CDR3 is TGTGCCAGCATGAACGGACTAGCTAACTATGGCTACACCTTC.